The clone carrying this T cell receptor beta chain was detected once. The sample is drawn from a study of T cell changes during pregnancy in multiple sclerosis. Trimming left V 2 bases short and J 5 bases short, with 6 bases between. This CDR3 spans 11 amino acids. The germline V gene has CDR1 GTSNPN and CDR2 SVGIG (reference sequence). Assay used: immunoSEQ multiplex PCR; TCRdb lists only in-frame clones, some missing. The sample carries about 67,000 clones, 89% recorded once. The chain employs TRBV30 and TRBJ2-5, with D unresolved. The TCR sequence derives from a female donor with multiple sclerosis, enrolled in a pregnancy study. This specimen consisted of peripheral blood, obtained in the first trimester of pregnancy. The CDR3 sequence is CAWSSGETQYF. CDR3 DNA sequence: TGTGCCTGGAGTTCCGGGGAGACCCAGTACTTC. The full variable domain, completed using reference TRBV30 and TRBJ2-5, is SQTIHQWPATLVQPVGSPLSLECTVEGTSNPNLYWYRQAAGRGLQLLFYSVGIGQISSEVPQNLSASRPQDRQFILSSKKLLLSDSGFYLCAWSSGETQYFGPGTRLLVL.